This entry lists 26 T cell receptor beta chains sequenced from one sample in a study of T cells after yellow fever vaccination. MiXCR, run by TCRdb on the 5' RACE reads, gives a single entry per CDR3 protein. The table includes about 99,000 distinct CDR3 sequences, 4.5% to 6% detected once. This specimen was CD8+ T cells sorted from PBMCs, taken 10 days after the yellow fever booster vaccination. The receptors stem from a man in his late teens or twenties who received the YFV17D yellow fever vaccine.

This chain joins TRBV4-1 and TRBJ2-1; TRBD2 is a possible D gene (5 bases). V dropped 0 bases and J dropped 3 bases, with 12 bases sitting between them. Germline CDR1 MGHRA, CDR2 YSYEKL. This CDR3 spans 16 amino acids. The CDR3 sequence is CASSQERVILYNEQFF. CDR3 nucleotides: TGCGCCAGCAGCCAAGAGAGGGTCATCCTCTACAATGAGCAGTTCTTC.

This chain joins TRBV4-1 and TRBJ2-3, with TRBD2 matching 7 bases. CDR3 length: 16 residues. Losses at the gene ends were 0 bases for V and 1 base for J; bases not matched to a gene: 4. Germline CDR1 MGHRA, CDR2 YSYEKL. The DNA of the CDR3 is TGCGCCAGCAGCCAAGAATCGGCGGGGGGCACAGATACGCAGTATTTT. Its protein is CASSQESAGGTDTQYF.

The chain employs TRBV11-2 and TRBJ2-1; D ambiguous. The CDR3 length is 11 residues. V lost 3 bases and J lost 15, with 12 bases in between. Germline V lookup: CDR1 SGHAT, CDR2 FQNNGV. DNA of the CDR3: TGTGCCAGCAGCTTTATGACGTGGGCGTTCTTC. Its protein is CASSFMTWAFF.

This clonotype was detected only a few times. The chain combines TRBV14 with TRBJ2-4, with D uncertain. V gave up 4 bases and J gave up 1 base, with 14 bases separating them. The CDR3 is made up of 16 amino acids. Germline values: CDR1 SGHDN, CDR2 FVKESK. Written as DNA, the CDR3 is TGTGCCAGCAGCCCCTTTGGTGGTTTGGCCAAAAACATTCAGTACTTC. This translates into CASSPFGGLAKNIQYF.

This chain uses TRBV20-1 with TRBJ2-1; 10 bases match TRBD2. Germline V CDR1 and CDR2: DFQATT, SNEGSKA (reference sequence). V trimming: 3 bases; J trimming: 0 bases; junction bases outside the gene matches: 8. The CDR3 runs 17 residues. CDR3 in DNA: TGCAGTGCTAGGCGCAGCGGGGGGGCCAGCTCCTACAATGAGCAGTTCTTC. Protein product: CSARRSGGASSYNEQFF.

This clonotype was found a few times. The rearrangement joins TRBV7-2 to TRBJ1-2, with no clear D. The V end lost 4 bases, the J end lost 4 bases, and 13 bases lay between the germline ends. Germline V lookup: CDR1 SGHTA, CDR2 FQGNSA. The CDR3 is 14 amino acids. In DNA, the CDR3 is TGTGCCAGCAGCTCCCCGGAGGGATCCTATGGCTACACCTTC. Translating gives CASSSPEGSYGYTF.

This clonotype was observed at least ten times. The chain links TRBV14 to TRBJ2-3; TRBD2 aligns across 9 bases. The J segment lost 0 bases and the V segment lost 8 bases, leaving 6 bases of the junction unmatched. The CDR3 runs to 15 residues. Germline V CDR1 and CDR2: SGHDN, FVKESK. The CDR3 here is CASRSTSGSTDTQYF. DNA for the CDR3: TGTGCCAGCCGATCCACTAGCGGGAGCACAGATACGCAGTATTTT.

This clonotype was counted between two and nine times. This chain links TRBV4-2 with TRBJ2-1; 9 positions agree with TRBD2. V lost 1 base, J lost 4 bases, and 2 bases stayed unmatched. CDR3 length equals 15 residues. Germline values: CDR1 LGHNA, CDR2 YNFKEQ. The DNA of the CDR3 is TGTGCCAGCAGCCAAGGGACTAGCGCTTACAATGAGCAGTTCTTC. Translation gives CASSQGTSAYNEQFF.

This clonotype was seen a single time. A much larger clone differs by one base, so this may be a read error. The V call is TRBV7-2, the J call TRBJ2-3; no reliable D call. The ends were cut back, 3 bases at V and 4 bases at J, with 17 bases in the middle. The CDR3 is 16 amino acids. Germline CDR1 is SGHTA and CDR2 is FQGNSA. CDR3 bases: TGTGCCAGCAGCTTCGTCAGCGTGGAGCCCCCAGATACGCAGTATTTT. It is translated as CASSFVSVEPPDTQYF.

The chain recombines TRBV5-1 with TRBJ1-5; perhaps TRBD1 as D (5 bases). The ends were cut back, 7 bases at V and 10 bases at J, with 9 bases in the middle. CDR1 and CDR2 from the germline V gene are SGHRS and YFSETQ. The CDR3 is 10 residues long. The CDR3 region is CASGGDPQHF. The CDR3 bases are TGCGCCAGCGGGGGTGATCCCCAGCATTTT.

This clonotype has a count of ten or more. The J gene is TRBJ1-1, the V gene TRBV6-2 or TRBV6-3, with a possible D match to TRBD1 (6 bases). The V gene's germline CDR1 is MNHEY and CDR2 SVGEGT. V was trimmed by 6 bases and J by 8 bases, leaving 13 bases between them. The CDR3 is 12 amino acids. The DNA of the CDR3 is TGTGCCAGCAGCGCCGACAGGTGGGAAGCTTTCTTT. Its translation: CASSADRWEAFF.

This clonotype came up many times. The chain employs TRBV5-1 and TRBJ2-7; 7 bases match TRBD1. After removal of 2 bases from V and 6 bases from J, the junction contained 5 bases not matched to a gene. Per germline, CDR1 SGHRS and CDR2 YFSETQ. The CDR3 spans 13 residues. CDR3: CASSFETGPEQYF. CDR3 DNA sequence: TGCGCCAGCAGCTTCGAGACAGGGCCCGAGCAGTACTTC.

This clonotype has just a few counts. This chain connects TRBV7-2 to TRBJ1-1; the match to TRBD1 covers 9 bases. The CDR3 length is 14 residues. Looked up from germline, CDR1 is SGHTA and CDR2 is FQGNSA. J was trimmed by 5 bases and V by 5 bases; bases with no gene match: 6. For the CDR3, the DNA is TGTGCCAGCAGCGTGGGACAGGGCCTAACTGAAGCTTTCTTT. It specifies CASSVGQGLTEAFF.

J is TRBJ2-5 and V is TRBV4-1, with 9 positions matching TRBD2. The CDR3 length is 17 residues. Germline V gene data show CDR1 as MGHRA and CDR2 as YSYEKL. V was pared by 3 bases and J by 1 base, with 9 bases of the junction left unmatched. CDR3 sequence: CASSQLSGGELQETQYF. The CDR3 DNA follows: TGCGCCAGCAGCCAGCTTAGCGGGGGAGAACTCCAAGAGACCCAGTACTTC.

This clonotype came up many times. The chain employs TRBV7-8 and TRBJ2-3, with D perhaps given as TRBD1 or TRBD2 (5 bases each). The V end was cut by 2 bases, the J end by 9 bases, with 15 bases between. This CDR3 contains 14 residues. Germline lookup yields CDR1 SGHVS and CDR2 FQNEAQ. Here the CDR3 DNA reads TGTGCCAGCAGCTTAAGTGGGGGTCTAGGCACGCAGTATTTT. Its translation: CASSLSGGLGTQYF.

This clonotype was observed a few times. This chain uses TRBV7-9 with TRBJ2-5, with 14 nucleotides matching TRBD2. The CDR3 extends over 18 amino acids. J lost 4 bases, V lost 5 bases, and 12 bases had no gene match. Per the germline V gene, CDR1 is SEHNR and CDR2 is FQNEAQ (reference sequence). DNA for the CDR3: TGTGCCAGCAGCCCCGGGACTAGCGGGGGACCCGCTGGAGAGACCCAGTACTTC. Translation: CASSPGTSGGPAGETQYF.

This clonotype was observed at least ten times. The chain joins TRBV5-4 to TRBJ1-1; tentatively, D is TRBD1 (5 bases). The CDR3 spans 14 residues. V was cut by 0 bases and J by 5 bases, with 11 bases left in between. Germline lookup yields CDR1 SGHNT and CDR2 YYREEE (reference sequence). In DNA form, the CDR3 reads TGTGCCAGCAGCTTGGTGGGACCGGGGACTGAAGCTTTCTTT. Protein product: CASSLVGPGTEAFF.

This clonotype was detected many times. The rearrangement uses TRBV5-1 and TRBJ1-1; 10 positions match TRBD1. The ends lost 0 bases at V and 4 bases at J; junction bases unmatched: 3. In germline, CDR1 is SGHRS, CDR2 YFSETQ. This CDR3 has 15 amino acids. For the CDR3, the DNA is TGCGCCAGCAGCTTGGAGAGGACAGGGGGCACTGAAGCTTTCTTT. Residues: CASSLERTGGTEAFF.

This clonotype turned up a few times. This chain connects TRBV7-2 to TRBJ2-3; 12 nucleotides match TRBD2. Germline V gene lookup returns CDR1 SGHTA and CDR2 FQGNSA. This CDR3 has 19 amino acids. The trim removed 5 bases at V and 2 bases at J, leaving 14 bases unmatched. The CDR3 loop reads CASSEEPPTSGGNTDTQYF. In nucleotides, the CDR3 is TGTGCCAGCAGCGAAGAGCCCCCCACTAGCGGGGGGAACACAGATACGCAGTATTTT.

The gene calls are TRBV12-3 or TRBV12-4 and TRBJ1-3; D call uncertain. The V and J ends lost 2 bases and 0 bases respectively, with 5 bases between them. The CDR3 length is 14 residues. Written as DNA, the CDR3 is TGTGCCAGCAGTTTACTGCCCTCTGGAAACACCATATATTTT. Its protein product is CASSLLPSGNTIYF.

The V call is TRBV7-8, the J call TRBJ1-1; D ambiguous. CDR3 length: 12 amino acids. Germline CDR1 SGHVS, CDR2 FQNEAQ. Deletions cut 0 bases from V and 7 bases from J, with 6 bases between. CDR3 DNA: TGTGCCAGCAGCTTAGCGACGGTTGAAGCTTTCTTT. It encodes CASSLATVEAFF.

V usage is TRBV28 and J usage is TRBJ2-1; 11 nucleotides agree with TRBD2. Looked up from germline, CDR1 is MDHEN and CDR2 is SYDVKM. Trimming removed 3 bases from V and 8 bases from J; junction bases left unmatched: 9. The CDR3 runs 16 residues. The CDR3 loop reads CASSFRFGTSGDEQFF. The CDR3 coding sequence is TGTGCCAGCAGTTTCCGTTTCGGGACTAGCGGCGATGAGCAGTTCTTC.

This clonotype was seen ten or more times. The genes are TRBV7-3 and TRBJ2-3; D perhaps matches TRBD2 (6 bases). Germline lookup yields CDR1 SGHTA and CDR2 FQGTGA. Trimming stripped 6 bases from V and 5 bases from J, with 12 bases between. The CDR3 length is 13 residues. This chain's CDR3 is CASRVSGEDTQYF. In nucleotides, the CDR3 is TGTGCCAGCAGAGTTAGCGGAGAAGATACGCAGTATTTT. Full variable domain (outside the CDR3, taken from reference TRBV7-3 and TRBJ2-3): GAGVSQTPSNKVTEKGKYVELRCDPISGHTALYWYRQSLGQGPEFLIYFQGTGAADDSGLPNDRFFAVRPEGSVSTLKIQRTERGDSAVYLCASRVSGEDTQYFGPGTRLTVL.

This clonotype was detected only a few times. The chain joins TRBV20-1 to TRBJ2-5; D not certain. V was clipped by 0 bases and J by 9 bases, with 11 bases between them. Germline CDR1 and CDR2: DFQATT and SNEGSKA (reference sequence). This CDR3 is 12 amino acids long. CDR3 sequence (DNA): TGCAGTGCTAGAGATCTTGGGGTGGCCCAGTACTTC. It is translated as CSARDLGVAQYF.

The chain links TRBV4-1 to TRBJ2-3, with D possibly being TRBD1 or TRBD2 (5 bases each). Trimming removed 7 bases at V and 4 bases at J, with 15 bases between. Germline CDR1 reads MGHRA; CDR2 reads YSYEKL. This CDR3 contains 14 residues. Here the CDR3 DNA reads TGCGCCAGCACCGGTACTATGGGGGCAGATACGCAGTATTTT. Translated: CASTGTMGADTQYF.

The rearrangement links TRBV9 to TRBJ2-2, with D possibly matching TRBD2 (6 bases). The CDR3 spans 17 residues. Deletions cut 4 bases from V and 4 bases from J, with 20 bases between. CDR1 is SGDLS and CDR2 is YYNGEE in the germline V gene. The CDR3, as DNA: TGTGCCAGCAGCCCACAAGTAAGACTAGTGTCCACCGGGGAGCTGTTTTTT. Amino acids: CASSPQVRLVSTGELFF.